The following is a T cell receptor (beta chain) sequence with its context. This clonotype appeared once. There is no known antigen for this receptor. Germline is not matched at one junction end, which may reflect a read error. These data belong to a study of molecular identifiers for immune sequencing clone quantification (dated by TCRdb to between 2018 and 2020). Background on the whole study: For a replicate experiment, the RNA from either approximately 20,000 or 100,000 naive CD8 T cells was divided into five aliquots, and four of those aliquots went on to sequencing. CD8 T cells were used in a methods study to benchmark molecular-identifier clustering-based TCR repertoire sequencing (MIDCIRS) and TCR RNA copy counting. On the study overall, not on this receptor specifically: When barcode sub-clustering was not used, chimeric consensus sequences inflated TCR diversity, with chimeras reaching as high as 47%. The naive libraries included spiked-in Jurkat TCR RNA (about ten copies' worth), and this Jurkat TCR RNA is not part of the donor repertoire. Identical TCR molecules sharing a barcode could cause highly expanded clone sizes to be underestimated. Spiked-in Jurkat TCR RNA equal to a single cell's worth was reported to be detectable even within 1,100,000 naive CD8 T cells. Clones above 20 RNA copies held over 99% of molecules in CMV-specific effector cells but under 1% in naive cells. Approximately 3.3 recovered TCR RNA copies per cell were obtained by modeling, versus roughly 10 by digital PCR, implying a capture efficiency of about 30%.

From a lookup of the germline V gene (reference sequence), CDR1 and CDR2 are SEHNR and FQNEAQ. Including cysteine and phenylalanine, the CDR3 has 15 amino acids. The kept DNA is CDR3 alone, 45 bases in frame from the first base. Library preparation employed PCR. Instrument used: NextSeq 500. Bulk TCR libraries were made following a previously described method, with the TCR primers given in Table S5. Total RNA was purified with the Qiagen AllPrep DNA/RNA kit. Before analysis, reads from multiple sequencing runs of one library were combined. The study's processing was this. Reads were retained only if their TCR constant sequence matched exactly, and those retained reads were trimmed to 150 nt and grouped according to their 12-nt molecular barcodes. Reads inside each barcode group were sub-clustered using a 15% Levenshtein threshold, and a quality-weighted consensus sequence was constructed for each RNA molecule. Non-functional sequences were removed, as were lower-count sequences one edit away from another. On the basis of fitting two negative binomial distributions, barcode sub-clusters with fewer than 20% of the maximum read count were discarded. The raw public data were reprocessed by TCRdb itself: fastp quality trimming at Q25, MiXCR clonotype calling, in-frame beta chains only. Identical CDR3 proteins give one entry, which carries the most common genes and DNA. These V and J calls derive from TCRdb rather than the authors' analysis. The sample includes more than 550,000 distinct CDR3 sequences, with approximately 24% observed a single time. Jointly, the top ten make up 0.78% of the sample.

Naive CD8 T cell libraries were made from approximately 20,000 to 1,000,000 sorted cells using 10%, 30% or 50% of purified RNA. Naive CD8 T cells, defined as CD8+CD4-CCR7+CD45RA+, were FACS-sorted into RLT Plus buffer on a BD FACSAria II. To test detection sensitivity, Jurkat RNA equivalent to about ten TCR copies was spiked into samples of about 18,000-1,000,000 naive CD8 T cells. Enrichment of CD8 T cells was performed with RosetteSep CD8+ T Cell Enrichment Cocktail and Ficoll-Paque, after which ACK red cell lysis was carried out. Recombination joined TRBV7-9 with TRBJ2-7; 11 bases in between match TRBD1. Specimen: naive CD8+ T cells from blood, with Jurkat cell RNA spiked in. The cell subset or site label, read with the paper, signifies: FACS-sorted CD8+CD4-CCR7+CD45RA+ naive T cells. The receptor comes from a human donor in good health. Some libraries in this study had Jurkat cell RNA spiked in. The DNA sequence is as follows: TGTGCCAGCAACTTAGGGACAGGGGGAATCTACGAGCAGTACTTC. Its protein reads: CASNLGTGGIYEQYF.